Following are 19 T cell receptor beta chains from one sample sequenced in a study of blood T cells in healthy people across ages. Next came a second PCR, run for about 7 to 12 cycles, which used a sample-barcoded 5' primer along with a J-beta primer mix. TCRdb processed the 5' RACE reads anew with MiXCR; each CDR3 protein has one entry. In the table there are about 640,000 distinct CDR3 sequences, 45% to 65% of which are singletons. Material: blood. Every receptor here comes from a man in his sixties in good health.

Only a few counts were recorded for this clonotype. The rearrangement uses TRBV29-1 and TRBJ2-3; weak D call: TRBD2 (6 bases). Germline V CDR1 and CDR2: SQVTM, ANQGSEA. V was cut by 8 bases and J by 5 bases, with 11 bases left in between. The CDR3 is 11 residues long. CDR3 in amino acids: CSPLRGDTQYF. CDR3 DNA sequence: TGCAGCCCCCTGCGGGGAGATACGCAGTATTTT.

V gene TRBV7-9 combines with J gene TRBJ2-3, with D tentatively TRBD2 (5 bases). Germline V CDR1 and CDR2: SEHNR, FQNEAQ (reference sequence). V shed 4 bases and J shed 2 bases, with 13 bases lying between them. There are 15 residues in the CDR3. CDR3 residues: CASSSGSLSTDTQYF. As DNA, the CDR3 is TGTGCCAGCAGCTCGGGGTCGCTGTCCACAGATACGCAGTATTTT.

The chain combines TRBV4-1 with TRBJ2-6, with 10 bases identical to TRBD1. Germline CDR1 and CDR2: MGHRA and YSYEKL. Trimming took 4 bases from V and 0 from J; bases not matched to a gene: 6. The CDR3 loop spans 18 amino acids. CDR3 coding DNA: TGCGCCAGCAGCCCGGGACAGGGGCCCCTCTCTGGGGCCAACGTCCTGACTTTC. As protein: CASSPGQGPLSGANVLTF.

The chain uses TRBV12-3 or TRBV12-4 and TRBJ1-4; D is perhaps TRBD1 (6 bases). The ends were cut back, 6 bases at V and 6 bases at J, with 17 bases in the middle. This CDR3 spans 15 amino acids. DNA for the CDR3: TGTGCCAGCAGGCGGGACACCCAGGCGTATGAAAAACTGTTTTTT. This gives the protein CASRRDTQAYEKLFF.

The chain has TRBV15 and TRBJ2-5; 7 nucleotides agree with TRBD2. V was pared by 4 bases and J by 3 bases, with 5 bases of the junction left unmatched. Looked up from germline, CDR1 is LNHNV and CDR2 is YYDKDF (reference sequence). The length of the CDR3 is 14 residues. The DNA for the CDR3 is TGTGCCACCAGCACGCCGGGGGGAGAAGAGACCCAGTACTTC. It translates to CATSTPGGEETQYF. Supplemented by reference TRBV15 and TRBJ2-5, the full variable domain reads DAMVIQNPRYQVTQFGKPVTLSCSQTLNHNVMYWYQQKSSQAPKLLFHYYDKDFNNEADTPDNFQSRRPNTSFCFLDIRSPGLGDTAMYLCATSTPGGEETQYFGPGTRLLVL.

The CDR3 loop is CASSLEDRGRERQFF. The CDR3 coding sequence is TGTGCCAGCAGCTTGGAGGACAGGGGCAGGGAAAGGCAGTTCTTC. The J gene is TRBJ2-1, the V gene TRBV7-6; TRBD1 agrees at 9 bases. The CDR3 consists of 15 residues. J gave up 12 bases and V 3 bases, and 12 bases lay outside the gene matches. CDR1 and CDR2 (germline): SGHVS, FNYEAQ.

The chain recombines TRBV7-2 with TRBJ2-3; D is unclear. Germline V CDR1 and CDR2: SGHTA, FQGNSA. Trimming stripped 2 bases from V and 0 bases from J, with 12 bases between. This CDR3 is built from 16 residues. The CDR3 bases are TGTGCCAGCAGCTTACGTACTATCTGGAGCACAGATACGCAGTATTTT. Amino acids: CASSLRTIWSTDTQYF.

This clonotype was detected only a few times. The V gene is TRBV7-2, the J gene TRBJ1-4, with D uncertain. The CDR3 runs to 14 residues. CDR1 and CDR2 (germline): SGHTA, FQGNSA. V was pared by 5 bases and J by 4 bases, with 11 bases between. CDR3 sequence: CASSPTQINEKLFF. CDR3 nucleotide sequence: TGTGCCAGCAGCCCAACTCAGATTAATGAAAAACTGTTTTTT. The variable domain in full, completed from reference TRBV7-2 and TRBJ1-4, reads GAGVSQSPSNKVTEKGKDVELRCDPISGHTALYWYRQSLGQGLEFLIYFQGNSAPDKSGLPSDRFSAERTGGSVSTLTIQRTQQEDSAVYLCASSPTQINEKLFFGSGTQLSVL.

The rearrangement links TRBV4-1 to TRBJ2-3; 7 bases line up with TRBD2. V shed 4 bases and J 2 bases; nucleotides not matched to a gene: 3. Germline loops: CDR1 MGHRA, CDR2 YSYEKL. The CDR3 extends over 14 amino acids. The CDR3 sequence: CASSPSGDTDTQYF. The DNA for the CDR3 is TGCGCCAGCAGCCCCAGCGGGGACACAGATACGCAGTATTTT.

J is TRBJ1-5 and V is TRBV28; 7 positions agree with TRBD1. The CDR3 is 15 residues long. Trimming took 5 bases from V and 4 from J; bases not matched to a gene: 8. Looked up from germline, CDR1 is MDHEN and CDR2 is SYDVKM. CDR3: CASSVTGVWNQPQHF. Here the CDR3 DNA reads TGTGCCAGCAGTGTCACAGGGGTGTGGAATCAGCCCCAGCATTTT.

V usage is TRBV6-5 and J usage is TRBJ2-1; 10 bases fit TRBD2. J gave up 7 bases and V 6 bases, and 9 bases lay outside the gene matches. The germline V gene encodes CDR1 MNHEY and CDR2 SVGAGI. The CDR3 is 15 amino acids. The CDR3: CASRPTSGALNEQFF. The CDR3 DNA reads as TGTGCCAGCAGACCCACTAGCGGGGCGTTAAATGAGCAGTTCTTC.

The chain employs TRBV29-1 and TRBJ1-1; D is possibly TRBD1 (5 bases). This CDR3 has 13 amino acids. The germline CDR1 and CDR2 sequences are SQVTM and ANQGSEA. Deletions cut 3 bases from V and 3 bases from J, with 11 bases between. CDR3 sequence: CSVEGGGDTEAFF. CDR3 coding DNA: TGCAGCGTTGAGGGGGGGGGTGACACTGAAGCTTTCTTT.

Of note for this clonotype: At one of its ends the junction is not consistent with the germline gene, which may arise from a read error. The CDR3, as DNA: TGCGCCGGCAGTGAATGGGGGCAAGAGACCCAGTACTTC. This translates into CAGSEWGQETQYF. The V and J genes are TRBV10-2 and TRBJ2-5; perhaps D is TRBD1 or TRBD2 (5 bases each). This CDR3 spans 13 amino acids. The germline CDR1 and CDR2 sequences are WSHSY and SAAADI.

CDR3: CASTIGDSNYEQYF. In DNA, the CDR3 is TGTGCCAGCACTATCGGGGACAGTAACTACGAGCAGTACTTC. The V gene is TRBV12-3 or TRBV12-4, the J gene TRBJ2-5; 7 bases fit TRBD1. The end of the DNA fits TRBJ2-7 better, so the J call may be wrong. The CDR3 has 14 amino acids.

This sequence joins TRBV12-3 or TRBV12-4 and TRBJ1-1; D is possibly TRBD1 (6 bases). The V and J ends lost 6 bases and 1 base respectively, with 12 bases between them. The CDR3 has 14 residues. The CDR3 nucleotides are TGTGCCAGCAGCACCCAAGGGGGGAACACTGAAGCTTTCTTT. Protein sequence: CASSTQGGNTEAFF.

The table lists this clonotype with a few counts. V and J are TRBV5-1 and TRBJ2-3, with no clear D. The CDR3 runs to 15 residues. The V and J ends lost 0 bases and 4 bases respectively, with 12 bases between them. CDR1 is SGHRS and CDR2 is YFSETQ in the germline V gene. The chain's CDR3 is CASSLGPSFADTQYF. For the CDR3, the DNA is TGCGCCAGCAGCTTGGGCCCTAGTTTCGCAGATACGCAGTATTTT.

The gene calls are TRBV5-1 and TRBJ2-7, with 10 bases fitting TRBD1. The better agreement between TRBJ2-5 and the DNA end casts doubt on the J call. The CDR3 is 16 residues long. The germline V gene has CDR1 SGHRS and CDR2 YFSETQ. The CDR3 nucleotides are TGCGCCAGCAGCTTAGCCGACAGGGGGCGCGGGGAGACCCAGTACTTC. This gives the protein CASSLADRGRGETQYF.

In this sample, this clonotype turned up a few times. The chain couples TRBV4-1 to TRBJ2-3; 13 positions match TRBD2. The CDR3 has 13 residues. Looked up from germline, CDR1 is MGHRA and CDR2 is YSYEKL. V shed 8 bases and J 4 bases; nucleotides not matched to a gene: 0. The CDR3 region is CASGLAGADTQYF. The CDR3 coding sequence is TGCGCCAGCGGACTAGCGGGGGCAGATACGCAGTATTTT.

The chain combines TRBV20-1 with TRBJ1-1; D is possibly TRBD1 (5 bases). CDR3 size: 15 residues. V lost 2 bases and J lost 1, with 14 bases in between. Germline-derived CDR1 and CDR2 are DFQATT and SNEGSKA (reference sequence). CDR3 in amino acids: CSARPLGETNTEAFF. The CDR3 coding sequence is TGCAGTGCTAGACCTTTGGGGGAGACGAACACTGAAGCTTTCTTT.